This entry concerns a single T cell receptor beta chain. The antigen is not known. These data are taken from a study of CD8 T cells in Susac syndrome. About the study: Patients with Susac syndrome were therapy-naive, on corticosteroids, or on intravenous immunoglobulin alone at blood draw. Study-wide results and caveats: The study conceded that relatively few individuals underwent its TCR sequencing and HLA analysis.

When the RNA was reverse transcribed, random hexamers were used with an input of about 0.5 to 1 ug. One entry per CDR3 protein results from TCRdb running MiXCR on the immunoSEQ multiplex PCR reads. The sample has about 240,000 distinct CDR3 sequences; approximately 95% are singletons. TCR beta sequencing covered blood CD8+ and CD4+ T cells. There are 16 residues in the CDR3. The V gene end was trimmed by 6 bases and the J gene end by 4 bases; junction bases not matched to a gene: 12. The chain has TRBV12-3 or TRBV12-4 and TRBJ2-5, with 9 bases that match TRBD2. This TCR came from a human donor with Susac syndrome. The sequenced sample was CD4+ T cells from PBMCs. The CDR3 loop is CASRPSGAEQRETQYF. The CDR3 coding sequence is TGTGCCAGCAGGCCTAGCGGGGCGGAGCAGAGAGAGACCCAGTACTTC.